This T cell receptor beta chain emerged from a study of blood T cell repertoires in COVID-19. For the study at large: Samples of COVID-19 (acute and convalescent) were obtained from the United States, Italy and Spain. T cells, B-cell-depleted T cells, or PBMCs provided the cDNA or gDNA that served as material.

Germline trimming cut 2 bases from V and 1 base from J; bases unmatched to any gene: 4. The CDR3 extends over 15 amino acids. From germline, CDR1 is MGHRA and CDR2 YSYEKL. Original handling: Amplification with reference gene primers provided the estimates of nucleated cell counts. The table came from immunoSEQ multiplex PCR; TCRdb's copy has only in-frame clones and leaves some out. The V and J calls and clone size are taken from that table; D and trimming were inferred from the DNA. The table includes about 120,000 clones, 78% detected once. The sample holds a few counts of this clone. This TCR derives from a man aged 65-85 years with acute or convalescent COVID-19. Source material: peripheral blood. V gene TRBV4-1 combines with J gene TRBJ1-1, with 7 bases that match TRBD1. CDR3 region: CASSQTTGRNTEAFF. Written as DNA, the CDR3 is TGCGCCAGCAGCCAAACGACAGGGCGGAACACTGAAGCTTTCTTT.